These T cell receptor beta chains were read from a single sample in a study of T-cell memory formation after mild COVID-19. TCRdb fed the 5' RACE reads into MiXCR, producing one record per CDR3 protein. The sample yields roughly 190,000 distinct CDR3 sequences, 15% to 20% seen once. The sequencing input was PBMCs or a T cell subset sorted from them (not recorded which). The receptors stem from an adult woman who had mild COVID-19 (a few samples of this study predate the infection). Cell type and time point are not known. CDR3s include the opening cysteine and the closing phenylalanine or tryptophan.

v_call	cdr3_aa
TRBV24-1	CATSDTSRGGANEQFF
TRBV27	CASTLDRGTGELFF
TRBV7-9	CASSRINEGTQYF
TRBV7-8	CASSLGVTANQPQHF
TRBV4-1	CASSQADRGGANVLTF
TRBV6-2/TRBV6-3	CASSFSPLAGETGELFF
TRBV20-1	CSAPDRGGLTDTQYF
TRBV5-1	CASAPWAGSLNEQFF
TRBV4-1	CASSQAADRVNYGYTF
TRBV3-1	CASSAGGSEKLFF
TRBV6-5	CASSYSSGPSGNTIYF
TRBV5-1	CASSFQGSNTEAFF
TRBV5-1	CASSTGERQYF
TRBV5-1	CASHRGGSINEQFF
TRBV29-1	CSVEGTAGGYTF
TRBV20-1	CSAGTGPYEQYF
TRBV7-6	CASSPQAATSTDTQYF
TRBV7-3	CASSFGQGEKRDHYEQYF
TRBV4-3	CASSQDPAGGGRNEQFF
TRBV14	CASRRASSYNSPLHF
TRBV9	CASSVATGRATNEKLFF
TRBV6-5	CASSYSPGRDEQYF
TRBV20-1	CSAREGTGAYGYTF
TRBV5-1	CASSLGQFVNYGYTF
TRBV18	CASSPSSGRLDTQYF
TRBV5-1	CASSLTASSYEQYF
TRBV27	CASAPMGNQPQHF
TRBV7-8	CASSLGLLAMALQETQYF
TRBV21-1	CASSTHGDAQGGQPQHF
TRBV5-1	CASSLDFGRAYEQYF
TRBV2	CAIRRTGGSYEQYF
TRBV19	CASSPRPDTQYF
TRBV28	CASSLIGDIATNEKLFF
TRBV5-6	CASSLYRSSTDTQYF
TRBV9	CASSVIGGSGETQYF
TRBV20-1	CSARAGGLYEQYF
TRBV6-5	CASTPEAGGPRETQYF
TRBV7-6	CASSSQQGGGSPLHF